The clone carrying this T cell receptor (beta chain) came up many times. MiXCR, applied by TCRdb to the 5' RACE reads, yields one record per CDR3 protein. The sample lists 310,000 or so distinct CDR3 sequences, around 4% occurring once. Trimming removed 5 bases at V and 2 bases at J, with 15 bases between. Germline V gene lookup returns CDR1 KGHSH and CDR2 LQKENI. The length of the CDR3 is 15 residues. The data were obtained in a study of T cells after yellow fever vaccination. This sample comprised PBMCs, obtained on the day of the yellow fever booster vaccination. The chain is built from TRBV18 and TRBJ2-5; D is uncertain. The TCR comes from a young man who received the YFV17D yellow fever vaccine. The CDR3 loop reads CASSSTVAGQETQYF. CDR3 nucleotides: TGTGCCAGCTCATCCACCGTGGCCGGACAAGAGACCCAGTACTTC.